A selection of T cell receptor beta chains follows, all from one sample in a study of T cell responses to AZD1222 COVID-19 vaccine. Generated by immunoSEQ multiplex PCR, the TCRdb table keeps only in-frame clones and is missing some. This sample has roughly 150,000 clones, with 70% to 90% found just once. Sample: peripheral blood, taken on day 0 of AZD1222 vaccination. These receptors were obtained from an adult in good health. The CDR3 runs from the conserved cysteine through the conserved F or W. A D gene is named only where the DNA matches it firmly.

D | J | V | CDR3 | DNA
. | TRBJ2-3 | TRBV7-9 | CASSLLGTDTQYF | TGTGCCAGCAGCCTACTCGGCACAGATACGCAGTATTTT
TRBD2 | TRBJ2-4 | TRBV3-1/TRBV3-2 | CASSQGWLAGPQYF | TGTGCCAGCAGCCAAGGGTGGCTAGCGGGTCCACAGTACTTC
. | TRBJ1-1 | TRBV30 | CAWLGWGGQPNTEAFF | TGTGCCTGGTTAGGTTGGGGCGGACAGCCGAACACTGAAGCTTTCTTT
TRBD1 | TRBJ1-6 | TRBV6-5 | CASRTGGSYNSPLHF | TGTGCCAGTCGTACAGGGGGCTCCTATAATTCACCCCTCCACTTT
TRBD2 | TRBJ2-5 | TRBV2 | CASSGLAGQETQYF | TGTGCCAGCAGTGGACTAGCGGGACAAGAGACCCAGTACTTC
TRBD1 | TRBJ1-4 | TRBV7-2 | CASSSDRGREKLFF | TGTGCCAGCAGTTCGGACAGGGGGCGTGAAAAACTGTTTTTT
TRBD2 | TRBJ2-3 | TRBV29-1 | CSVRASGGAPDTQYF | TGCAGCGTCCGAGCTAGCGGGGGGGCCCCAGATACGCAGTATTTT
. | TRBJ2-1 | TRBV18 | CASSPFAASYNEQFF | TGTGCCAGCTCACCATTCGCGGCCTCCTACAATGAGCAGTTCTTC
TRBD1 | TRBJ1-1 | TRBV27 | CASTAIPGTGVEAFF | TGTGCCAGCACCGCTATCCCCGGGACAGGGGTTGAAGCTTTCTTT
. | TRBJ2-5 | TRBV9 | CASSVGTQETQYF | TGTGCCAGCAGCGTAGGGACACAAGAGACCCAGTACTTC
TRBD1 | TRBJ1-5 | TRBV6-6 | CASTIRGQAGDQPQHF | TGTGCCAGCACCATACGCGGACAGGCCGGGGATCAGCCCCAGCATTTT
. | TRBJ2-7 | TRBV11-3 | CASSHSQGSQYF | TGTGCCAGCAGCCATTCCCAGGGATCGCAGTACTTC
TRBD1 | TRBJ2-7 | TRBV7-2 | CASSLDRGLYEQYF | TGTGCCAGCAGCTTAGACAGGGGCCTCTACGAGCAGTACTTC
TRBD1 | TRBJ2-7 | TRBV4-1 | CASSQADRAYEQYF | TGCGCCAGCAGCCAGGCGGACAGGGCCTACGAGCAGTACTTC
. | TRBJ2-7 | TRBV7-8 | CASSLWSGVAYEQYF | TGTGCCAGCAGCTTATGGTCAGGGGTAGCCTACGAGCAGTACTTC
. | TRBJ1-2 | TRBV6-6 | CAAHRQGQGYTF | TGTGCCGCACACAGGCAGGGGCAGGGCTACACCTTC